The 20 T cell receptor beta chains below were found in one sample sequenced in a study of T-cell memory formation after mild COVID-19. TCRdb re-called the 5' RACE reads with MiXCR, one entry per CDR3 protein. The table has about 340,000 distinct CDR3 sequences, more than 15% seen once. The sequencing input was PBMCs or a T cell subset sorted from them (not recorded which). The origin of the receptors is a man in his late teens or twenties who had mild COVID-19 (a few samples of this study predate the infection). Cell type and time point are not known.

V and J are TRBV7-6 and TRBJ2-7, with D perhaps matching TRBD2 (5 bases). Trimming stripped 5 bases from V and 7 bases from J, with 12 bases between. CDR3 size: 12 residues. CDR1 SGHVS and CDR2 FNYEAQ come from the germline V gene. In DNA, the CDR3 is TGTGCCAGCAGCACCGACACGGGGGAGCAGTACGTC. Amino acid sequence: CASSTDTGEQYV.

The rearrangement links TRBV4-1 to TRBJ1-1; D is uncertain. V lost 1 base to trimming and J lost 1 base, with 7 bases between them. CDR1 is MGHRA and CDR2 is YSYEKL in the germline V gene. The CDR3 is made up of 14 amino acids. CDR3 sequence (DNA): TGCGCCAGCAGCCAAGGTCACGGGAACACTGAAGCTTTCTTT. This gives the protein CASSQGHGNTEAFF.

The chain joins TRBV12-3 or TRBV12-4 to TRBJ1-2; no clear D gene. Trimming left V 2 bases short and J 4 bases short, with 8 bases between. The CDR3 is made up of 13 amino acids. The CDR3 loop reads CASSLRDAYGYTF. The CDR3 bases are TGTGCCAGCAGTTTACGAGACGCCTATGGCTACACCTTC.

This clonotype was counted only a few times. V is TRBV7-9 and J is TRBJ2-7; 7 bases agree with TRBD1. V lost 11 bases, J lost 1 base, and 8 bases stayed unmatched. CDR1 is SEHNR, CDR2 FQNEAQ, per germline (reference sequence). CDR3 length equals 13 residues. CDR3 residues: CALTPGGSYEQYF. CDR3 coding DNA: TGTGCCCTCACGCCAGGGGGTTCCTACGAGCAGTACTTC.

This clonotype has more than one count but fewer than ten. The gene calls are TRBV5-1 and TRBJ2-7; D not resolved. Per germline, CDR1 SGHRS and CDR2 YFSETQ. Trimming removed 0 bases from V and 3 bases from J, with 10 bases in between. CDR3 length equals 14 residues. CDR3 loop: CASSLGNGYYEQYV. In nucleotides, the CDR3 is TGCGCCAGCAGCTTGGGTAACGGTTACTACGAGCAGTACGTC.

J is TRBJ1-1 and V is TRBV20-1; D not certain. This CDR3 spans 12 amino acids. Trimming pared 1 base from V and 1 base from J, leaving 4 bases between. Germline loops: CDR1 DFQATT, CDR2 SNEGSKA (reference sequence). This chain's CDR3 is CSARAPNTEAFF. The CDR3 DNA follows: TGCAGTGCTAGAGCACCGAACACTGAAGCTTTCTTT.

This clonotype was counted between two and nine times. The V gene is TRBV11-2, the J gene TRBJ2-7, with 8 bases that match TRBD2. J was trimmed by 2 bases and V by 10 bases; bases with no gene match: 10. This CDR3 region has 14 residues. Germline V lookup: CDR1 SGHAT, CDR2 FQNNGV. The CDR3 region is CATGSGGLPYEQYF. The CDR3 DNA reads TGTGCCACCGGTTCGGGGGGGTTGCCCTACGAGCAGTACTTC.

In this sample, this clonotype turned up many times. This chain uses TRBV7-9 with TRBJ2-1; 8 nucleotides line up with TRBD1. V dropped 5 bases and J dropped 2; count of bases not matched to a gene: 8. This CDR3 spans 16 amino acids. Germline-derived CDR1 and CDR2 are SEHNR and FQNEAQ (reference sequence). CDR3 region: CASSLGRTGPYNEQFF. In DNA form, the CDR3 reads TGTGCCAGCAGCCTCGGAAGGACAGGGCCCTACAATGAGCAGTTCTTC. Combining the CDR3 with reference TRBV7-9 and TRBJ2-1 gives the whole variable domain DTGVSQNPRHKITKRGQNVTFRCDPISEHNRLYWYRQTLGQGPEFLTYFQNEAQLEKSRLLSDRFSAERPKGSFSTLEIQRTEQGDSAMYLCASSLGRTGPYNEQFFGPGTRLTVL.

This clonotype has more than one count but fewer than ten. The chain couples TRBV20-1 to TRBJ2-3; 12 nucleotides agree with TRBD2. Per germline, CDR1 DFQATT and CDR2 SNEGSKA (reference sequence). V was pared by 3 bases and J by 4 bases, with 8 bases of the junction left unmatched. The CDR3 is made up of 16 amino acids. CDR3 nucleotide sequence: TGCAGTGCTAGTGTTCTAGCGGGGGGGCCCCCAGATACGCAGTATTTT. Protein sequence: CSASVLAGGPPDTQYF.

In its sample, this clonotype was seen a few times. The rearrangement links TRBV3-1 to TRBJ2-7, with D tentatively TRBD1 or TRBD2 (5 bases each). Between the trimmed V and J ends, which lost 1 base and 3 bases, there was a span of 13 bases. The germline V gene has CDR1 LGHDT and CDR2 YNNKEL (reference sequence). The CDR3 extends over 15 amino acids. CDR3 bases: TGTGCCAGCAGCCAAGGATCGGGGCCCTACTACGAGCAGTACTTC. Protein: CASSQGSGPYYEQYF.

This clonotype turned up a few times. The chain carries TRBV4-1 and TRBJ1-6; D is ambiguous. The V end lost 1 base, the J end lost 9 bases, and 13 bases lay between the germline ends. The CDR3 is 15 amino acids. The germline CDR1 and CDR2 sequences are MGHRA and YSYEKL. CDR3 bases: TGCGCCAGCAGCCAAGGTCACAGTGTTATTTCACCCCTCCACTTT. It is translated as CASSQGHSVISPLHF.

The V call is TRBV2, the J call TRBJ1-1; 8 bases fit TRBD1. Germline assignment: CDR1 SNHLY and CDR2 FYNNEI. J was trimmed by 6 bases and V by 7 bases; bases with no gene match: 7. CDR3 length: 13 amino acids. The CDR3 region has the DNA TGTGCCAGCACCCTCCAGACAGGGGCTGAAGCTTTCTTT. This gives the protein CASTLQTGAEAFF. The variable domain in full, completed from reference TRBV2 and TRBJ1-1, reads EPEVTQTPSHQVTQMGQEVILRCVPISNHLYFYWYRQILGQKVEFLVSFYNNEISEKSEIFDDQFSVERPDGSNFTLKIRSTKLEDSAMYFCASTLQTGAEAFFGQGTRLTVV.

In its sample, this clonotype was seen a few times. This chain uses TRBV15 with TRBJ1-2; D is possibly TRBD1 (5 bases). The CDR3 sequence is 13 residues long. V lost 3 bases, J lost 8 bases, and 13 bases lay in between. CDR1 LNHNV and CDR2 YYDKDF come from the germline V gene (reference sequence). In nucleotides, the CDR3 is TGTGCCACCAGCAGGGGACCCCTGAGGGGCTACACCTTC. This codes for CATSRGPLRGYTF.

This sequence joins TRBV7-6 and TRBJ1-5; D gene uncertain. Germline CDR1 reads SGHVS; CDR2 reads FNYEAQ. Trimming took off 5 bases at V and 4 bases at J, with 9 bases between the two ends. The CDR3 contains 13 residues. The DNA of the CDR3 is TGTGCCAGCAGCCCCTACCGGAATCAGCCCCAGCATTTT. Residues: CASSPYRNQPQHF.

The CDR3 is CASSFGRSSYEQYF. The DNA for the CDR3 is TGTGCCAGCAGCTTTGGACGGAGCTCCTACGAGCAGTACTTC. The chain employs TRBV7-2 and TRBJ2-7; D is undetermined. Per germline, CDR1 SGHTA and CDR2 FQGNSA. V lost 3 bases, J lost 0 bases, and 9 bases lay in between. CDR3 length equals 14 residues.

V usage is TRBV6-2 or TRBV6-3 and J usage is TRBJ2-3, with D perhaps TRBD1 or TRBD2 (5 bases each). V lost 6 bases, J lost 6 bases, and 31 bases lay in between. This CDR3 is 19 amino acids long. From germline, CDR1 is MNHEY and CDR2 SVGEGT. The CDR3 loop is CASSPYPGTQTPNADTQYF. The DNA of the CDR3 is TGTGCCAGCAGCCCATATCCCGGGACCCAAACCCCTAACGCGGATACGCAGTATTTT.

J is TRBJ2-5 and V is TRBV7-2; 10 bases align to TRBD2. The CDR3 is 16 amino acids. Germline lookup yields CDR1 SGHTA and CDR2 FQGNSA. With 3 bases clipped from V and 2 bases from J, the junction kept 6 bases outside the gene matches. The CDR3 reads CASSFRLAGAQETQYF. In nucleotides, the CDR3 is TGTGCCAGCAGCTTCCGGCTAGCGGGGGCTCAAGAGACCCAGTACTTC.

The V gene is TRBV12-3 or TRBV12-4, the J gene TRBJ1-2; D gene unclear. The CDR3 contains 13 residues. Trimming pared 6 bases from V and 4 bases from J, leaving 12 bases between. The CDR3 sequence: CASSPREGYGYTF. The CDR3 bases are TGTGCCAGCAGCCCCCGGGAGGGCTATGGCTACACCTTC.

The chain employs TRBV9 and TRBJ1-2; D remains ambiguous. Germline-derived CDR1 and CDR2 are SGDLS and YYNGEE. The V and J ends lost 0 bases and 4 bases respectively, with 7 bases between them. This CDR3 has 13 amino acids. The DNA of the CDR3 is TGTGCCAGCAGCGTAGCTGAACGCTATGGCTACACCTTC. It translates to CASSVAERYGYTF. Full variable domain (rest looked up from reference TRBV9 and TRBJ1-2): DSGVTQTPKHLITATGQRVTLRCSPRSGDLSVYWYQQSLDQGLQFLIQYYNGEERAKGNILERFSAQQFPDLHSELNLSSLELGDSALYFCASSVAERYGYTFGSGTRLTVV.

The rearrangement links TRBV9 to TRBJ1-2; D unclear. Germline V lookup: CDR1 SGDLS, CDR2 YYNGEE. Trimming removed 3 bases from V and 8 bases from J, with 11 bases in between. The CDR3 has 12 amino acids. The CDR3 region is CASSATKGGYTF. The CDR3 nucleotides read TGTGCCAGCAGCGCCACAAAGGGAGGCTACACCTTC.